These T cell receptor beta chains were read from a single sample in a study of T cells after yellow fever vaccination. From the 5' RACE reads, TCRdb called clonotypes with MiXCR, one entry per CDR3 protein. The sample carries about 320,000 distinct CDR3 sequences, 3.5% to 4.5% recorded once. Source: PBMCs, taken 15 days after the yellow fever booster vaccination. Receptors were obtained from a man between 18 and 35 years old who received the YFV17D yellow fever vaccine. Each CDR3 is given with its conserved first and last residue.

>TRBV20-1|TRBJ2-5
CSPWVSQETQYF
>TRBV15|TRBJ1-2
CATSRDREANYGYTF
>TRBV21-1|TRBJ2-1
CASSKVWESCSYNEQFF
>TRBV15|TRBJ2-1
CATSRGTSGGFEQFF
>TRBV27|TRBJ1-1
CASSLYAVNTEAFF
>TRBV29-1|TRBJ1-2
CSVVLGNYGYTF
>TRBV21-1|TRBJ2-7
CASNGTPKSPSYEQYF
>TRBV28|TRBJ1-5
CASSLTFGQPQHF
>TRBV18|TRBJ2-2
CASSPPGQGSDTGELFF
>TRBV2|TRBJ1-3
CASAQDSGNTIYF
>TRBV6-5|TRBJ2-3
CASSYLKAGDVTDTQYF
>TRBV12-3/TRBV12-4|TRBJ2-1
CASSGGQGTAGGPYNEQFF
>TRBV5-1|TRBJ1-4
CASSLVRGSGEKLFF
>TRBV5-5|TRBJ2-2
CASRVRHTSGVLNTGELFF
>TRBV7-2|TRBJ2-1
CASSSWRLAGGNEQFF
>TRBV28|TRBJ2-2
CASSSPGQGAGELFF
>TRBV7-8|TRBJ2-2
CASSLARGVSVSGELFF
>TRBV28|TRBJ1-1
CASSFWQDGEAFF
>TRBV4-1|TRBJ1-1
CASSLQGGVVNTEAFF
>TRBV7-6|TRBJ1-6
CASSLRTGTGFYSPLHF
>TRBV5-6|TRBJ1-4
CASSLWGRTNEKLFF
>TRBV5-1|TRBJ2-3
CASRGSDTQYF
>TRBV20-1|TRBJ2-1
CSARAREGFPYNEQFF
>TRBV27|TRBJ2-1
CASSPTPGQTPLTAEQFF
>TRBV2|TRBJ2-5
CASSGQGAIGETQYF
>TRBV7-3|TRBJ2-3
CASSSLAGGPDTQYF
>TRBV7-2|TRBJ1-1
CASSPQGARTEAFF